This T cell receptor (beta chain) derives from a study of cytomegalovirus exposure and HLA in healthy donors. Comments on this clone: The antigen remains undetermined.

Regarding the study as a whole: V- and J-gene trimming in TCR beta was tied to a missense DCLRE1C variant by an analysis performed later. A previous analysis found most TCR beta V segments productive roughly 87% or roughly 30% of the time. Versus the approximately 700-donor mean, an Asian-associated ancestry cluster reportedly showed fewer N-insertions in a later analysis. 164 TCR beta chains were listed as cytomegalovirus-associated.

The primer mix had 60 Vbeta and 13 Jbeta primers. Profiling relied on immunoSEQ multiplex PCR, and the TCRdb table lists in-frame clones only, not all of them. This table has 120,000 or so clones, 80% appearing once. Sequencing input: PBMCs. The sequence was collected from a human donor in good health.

The CDR3 reads CASSQDGGIGNQPQHF. CDR3 coding DNA: TGCGCCAGCAGCCAAGATGGAGGGATTGGCAATCAGCCCCAGCATTTT. The chain employs TRBV4-3 and TRBJ1-5; no clear D. V shed 0 bases and J shed 2 bases, with 11 bases lying between them. The CDR3 runs to 16 residues. CDR1 and CDR2 (germline): LGHNA, YSLEER.